Listed here are 12 T cell receptor beta chains from one sample, sequenced in a study of T-cell memory formation after mild COVID-19. In TCRdb, the 5' RACE reads were re-called with MiXCR into one record per CDR3 protein. The sample yields around 310,000 distinct CDR3 sequences, 15% to 20% seen once. The sequencing sample was made of PBMCs or a T cell subset sorted from them (not recorded which). Source of these receptors: a man aged 18 to 30 who had mild COVID-19 (a few samples of this study predate the infection). Cell type and time point are not known.

The chain recombines TRBV9 with TRBJ1-2; a weak D match, TRBD1 (6 bases). This CDR3 has 13 amino acids. Germline values: CDR1 SGDLS, CDR2 YYNGEE. V was pared by 3 bases and J by 8 bases, with 14 bases between. Written as DNA, the CDR3 is TGTGCCAGCAGCGACAGGGCCAGAGGCGGCTACACCTTC. It translates to CASSDRARGGYTF. Combining the CDR3 with reference TRBV9 and TRBJ1-2 gives the whole variable domain DSGVTQTPKHLITATGQRVTLRCSPRSGDLSVYWYQQSLDQGLQFLIQYYNGEERAKGNILERFSAQQFPDLHSELNLSSLELGDSALYFCASSDRARGGYTFGSGTRLTVV.

V gene TRBV20-1 combines with J gene TRBJ2-5; TRBD1 aligns across 8 bases. J gave up 5 bases and V 7 bases, and 15 bases lay outside the gene matches. CDR3 length: 15 amino acids. CDR1 DFQATT and CDR2 SNEGSKA come from the germline V gene (reference sequence). The CDR3: CSGTYRTGLQETQYF. The CDR3 bases are TGCAGTGGGACGTACCGGACAGGGCTCCAGGAGACCCAGTACTTC.

Ten or more counts support this clonotype. The CDR3 sequence is CASSSIAGRNTGELFF. The DNA for the CDR3 is TGCGCCAGCAGCTCAATAGCGGGGCGGAACACCGGGGAGCTGTTTTTT. The chain couples TRBV5-1 to TRBJ2-2; 8 bases map to TRBD2. Unmatched junction bases numbered 5, after V lost 3 bases and J lost 1 base. Germline V lookup: CDR1 SGHRS, CDR2 YFSETQ. CDR3 length: 16 amino acids.

This clonotype was recorded a few times. This chain connects TRBV4-1 to TRBJ1-2, with 9 bases fitting TRBD1. The CDR3 loop spans 15 amino acids. The V gene end was trimmed by 2 bases and the J gene end by 6 bases; junction bases not matched to a gene: 7. Germline values: CDR1 MGHRA, CDR2 YSYEKL. CDR3 nucleotides: TGCGCCAGCAGCCAACCGGGACAGGGATTTCATGGCTACACCTTC. It translates to CASSQPGQGFHGYTF.

This clonotype was counted many times. The rearrangement uses TRBV18 and TRBJ2-7; unclear D gene. V shed 4 bases and J shed 2 bases, with 15 bases lying between them. There are 15 residues in the CDR3. Per germline, CDR1 KGHSH and CDR2 LQKENI. CDR3 DNA sequence: TGTGCCAGCTCACTATCCTCGGCAGCACCCTACGAGCAGTACTTC. Translating gives CASSLSSAAPYEQYF.

This clonotype was seen a few times. The J gene is TRBJ2-7, the V gene TRBV5-1; a possible D gene is TRBD1 (6 bases). Germline V lookup: CDR1 SGHRS, CDR2 YFSETQ. The V and J ends lost 1 base and 4 bases respectively, with 21 bases between them. This CDR3 has 17 residues. The CDR3 region has the DNA TGCGCCAGCAGCTTGACGACGGGACACCCAACACCTTACGAGCAGTACTTC. This sequence encodes CASSLTTGHPTPYEQYF.

The CDR3 DNA reads TGTGCCAGCAGCCCGCGGGGAGTAGGAGATGAGCAGTTCTTC. Translated, it gives CASSPRGVGDEQFF. This chain links TRBV6-5 with TRBJ2-1, with a tentative D call TRBD2 (6 bases). Trimming shortened V by 6 bases and J by 8 bases, and 17 bases separated the two germline ends. The CDR3 has 14 amino acids. The germline CDR1 and CDR2 sequences are MNHEY and SVGAGI.

This clonotype was detected only a few times. V is TRBV6-5 and J is TRBJ2-3; D uncertain. The CDR3 sequence is 15 residues long. Germline loops: CDR1 MNHEY, CDR2 SVGAGI. Deletions cut 2 bases from V and 3 bases from J, with 12 bases between. The CDR3 nucleotides read TGTGCCAGCAGTTACGCTTCAAGAGGTACAGATACGCAGTATTTT. It specifies CASSYASRGTDTQYF.

The V gene is TRBV2, the J gene TRBJ2-4, with D perhaps TRBD1 (6 bases). Germline V gives CDR1 SNHLY, CDR2 FYNNEI. The CDR3 runs to 15 residues. V shed 5 bases and J shed 0 bases, with 11 bases lying between them. This CDR3 is CASSNQGRAKNIQYF. As DNA, the CDR3 is TGTGCCAGCAGTAATCAGGGGCGAGCCAAAAACATTCAGTACTTC.

The chain recombines TRBV6-2 or TRBV6-3 with TRBJ2-1; the D is unclear. Between the trimmed V and J ends, which lost 6 bases and 0 bases, there was a span of 15 bases. CDR3 length: 16 residues. Germline assignment: CDR1 MNHEY and CDR2 SVGEGT. CDR3 DNA sequence: TGTGCCAGCAGCCCCCGCCGAGTGAGCTCCTACAATGAGCAGTTCTTC. Residues: CASSPRRVSSYNEQFF.

This clonotype was recorded many times. The chain employs TRBV7-2 and TRBJ1-5; no clear D. Deletions cut 5 bases from V and 2 bases from J, with 7 bases between. This CDR3 spans 13 amino acids. Germline-derived CDR1 and CDR2 are SGHTA and FQGNSA. DNA of the CDR3: TGTGCCAGCAGCCAATCCCGCAATCAGCCCCAGCATTTT. Amino acid sequence: CASSQSRNQPQHF. Based on the CDR3 plus reference TRBV7-2 and TRBJ1-5, the full variable domain is GAGVSQSPSNKVTEKGKDVELRCDPISGHTALYWYRQSLGQGLEFLIYFQGNSAPDKSGLPSDRFSAERTGGSVSTLTIQRTQQEDSAVYLCASSQSRNQPQHFGDGTRLSIL.

This chain uses TRBV7-2 with TRBJ1-6; D may be TRBD1 (5 bases). Trimming left V 5 bases short and J 7 bases short, with 12 bases between. Germline assignment: CDR1 SGHTA and CDR2 FQGNSA. The CDR3 runs 14 residues. In DNA, the CDR3 is TGTGCCAGCAGCCCGACAGACTGGAATTCACCCCTCCACTTT. Amino acids: CASSPTDWNSPLHF.